This TCR beta chain was recorded in a study of T cells expressing NK-cell markers. Across the whole study: Sorted CD3+CD56+NKG2C+, CD3+CD56+NKG2C- and CD3+CD56-NKG2C+ T-cell subsets were beta-chain profiled.

For TCR beta, cDNA was produced by 5'RACE template switching with UMIs. TCRdb re-called the 5' RACE reads; every CDR3 protein appears as one record, without DNA. This sample's table reports roughly 420,000 distinct CDR3 sequences. The specimen sequenced was blood T cells: a sorted CD56 or NKG2C T cell subset, CD4+ or CD8+ T cells, or bulk PBMC T cells (not recorded which). The receptor was isolated from a woman between 18 and 69 years old in good health.

CDR3 region: CASNPGQENTEAFF. The rearrangement links TRBV12-3 or TRBV12-4 to TRBJ1-1; TCRdb calls TRBD1, which cannot be checked without DNA. The CDR3 is 14 residues long.